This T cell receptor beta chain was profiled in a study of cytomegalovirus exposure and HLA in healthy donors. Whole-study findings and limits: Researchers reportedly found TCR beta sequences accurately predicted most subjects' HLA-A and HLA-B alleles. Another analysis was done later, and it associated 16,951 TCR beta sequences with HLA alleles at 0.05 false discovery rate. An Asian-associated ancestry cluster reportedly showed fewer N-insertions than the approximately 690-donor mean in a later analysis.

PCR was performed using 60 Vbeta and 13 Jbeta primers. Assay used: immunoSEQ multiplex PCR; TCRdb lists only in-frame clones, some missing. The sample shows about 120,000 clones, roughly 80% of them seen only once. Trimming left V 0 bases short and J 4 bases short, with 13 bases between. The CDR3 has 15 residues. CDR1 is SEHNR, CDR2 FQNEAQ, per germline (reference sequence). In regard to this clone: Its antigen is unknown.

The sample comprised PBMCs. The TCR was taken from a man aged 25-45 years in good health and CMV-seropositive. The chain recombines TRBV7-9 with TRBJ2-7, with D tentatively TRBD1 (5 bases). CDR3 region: CASSLAPGKRYEQYF. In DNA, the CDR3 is TGTGCCAGCAGCTTAGCGCCAGGGAAGCGTTACGAGCAGTACTTC.